A selection of T cell receptor beta chains follows, all from one sample in a study of cytomegalovirus exposure and HLA in healthy donors. The assay was immunoSEQ multiplex PCR, and TCRdb's table has in-frame clones only and misses some. The sample consists of fewer than 130,000 clones, about 80% of them appearing once. Sequenced sample: PBMCs. These receptors were obtained from a woman in her thirties or forties in good health and CMV-seronegative. The CDR3 runs from the conserved cysteine through the conserved F or W. The order of the fields is CDR3 DNA, CDR3 protein, J gene, D gene, V gene, CDR3 length, clone size. A D gene is named only where the DNA matches it firmly. Only some rows state a clone size, as once, few, many or a class for expanded clones.

CDR3 DNA: TGTGCCAGCAGCCGCCTAGCGGGAGGGGACGAGCAGTACTTC; CDR3 protein: CASSRLAGGDEQYF; J gene: TRBJ2-7; D gene: TRBD2; V gene: TRBV7-2; CDR3 length: 14; clone size: .
CDR3 DNA: TGTGCCAGCGGTGGGCAGGGGGCCTCCGGGGAGCTGTTTTTT; CDR3 protein: CASGGQGASGELFF; J gene: TRBJ2-2; D gene: TRBD1; V gene: TRBV11-2; CDR3 length: 14; clone size: .
CDR3 DNA: TGTGCCAGCAGCCCTAGGGACTTATCCTACGAGCAGTACTTC; CDR3 protein: CASSPRDLSYEQYF; J gene: TRBJ2-7; D gene: .; V gene: TRBV2; CDR3 length: 14; clone size: .
CDR3 DNA: TGTGCCATCAGCCCCGGGGGGGGCAGTGGAGACATTCAGTACTTC; CDR3 protein: CAISPGGGSGDIQYF; J gene: TRBJ2-4; D gene: TRBD2; V gene: TRBV10-3; CDR3 length: 15; clone size: .
CDR3 DNA: TGCGCCAGCAGCCAAGAACCGGGAACGAACACCGGGGAGCTGTTTTTT; CDR3 protein: CASSQEPGTNTGELFF; J gene: TRBJ2-2; D gene: .; V gene: TRBV4-3; CDR3 length: 16; clone size: few
CDR3 DNA: TGTGCCAGCAGGATGACAGGGAACACTGAAGCTTTCTTT; CDR3 protein: CASRMTGNTEAFF; J gene: TRBJ1-1; D gene: .; V gene: TRBV7-6; CDR3 length: 13; clone size: .
CDR3 DNA: TGTGCCAGCAGCTTGGTTTCCGGGACAGGGTATGGCTACACCTTC; CDR3 protein: CASSLVSGTGYGYTF; J gene: TRBJ1-2; D gene: TRBD1; V gene: TRBV5-6; CDR3 length: 15; clone size: .
CDR3 DNA: TGCGCCAGCAGCTTGGGGGGGGACAGGATCGTCGCTGAAGCTTTCTTT; CDR3 protein: CASSLGGDRIVAEAFF; J gene: TRBJ1-1; D gene: TRBD1; V gene: TRBV5-1; CDR3 length: 16; clone size: .
CDR3 DNA: TGTGCCAGCAGCCAGCTACAGGGGACCTCTGGGGCCAACGTCCTGACTTTC; CDR3 protein: CASSQLQGTSGANVLTF; J gene: TRBJ2-6; D gene: TRBD1; V gene: TRBV4-2; CDR3 length: 17; clone size: .
CDR3 DNA: TGTGCCAGCAATAGCCTAGCGGGGGGACAAGATACGCAGTATTTT; CDR3 protein: CASNSLAGGQDTQYF; J gene: TRBJ2-3; D gene: TRBD2; V gene: TRBV28; CDR3 length: 15; clone size: .
CDR3 DNA: TGTGCCAGTAGTATTCAGGGGGCGCGTGAGCAGTACTTC; CDR3 protein: CASSIQGAREQYF; J gene: TRBJ2-7; D gene: TRBD1; V gene: TRBV19; CDR3 length: 13; clone size: .
CDR3 DNA: TGTGCCAGCACGGTGGAGGGGCATACCTCCTACGAGCAGTACTTC; CDR3 protein: CASTVEGHTSYEQYF; J gene: TRBJ2-7; D gene: .; V gene: TRBV6-1; CDR3 length: 15; clone size: .
CDR3 DNA: TGTGCCAGCCGACCATTACAGGGAGTTGGTGAAAAACTGTTTTTT; CDR3 protein: CASRPLQGVGEKLFF; J gene: TRBJ1-4; D gene: .; V gene: TRBV6-5; CDR3 length: 15; clone size: .
CDR3 DNA: TGTGCCAGCAGCTCACAGGGTGCCGGAAACACCATATATTTT; CDR3 protein: CASSSQGAGNTIYF; J gene: TRBJ1-3; D gene: .; V gene: TRBV7-6; CDR3 length: 14; clone size: .
CDR3 DNA: TGTGCCCATGGAGGGAGCTCTAACTATGGCTACACCTTC; CDR3 protein: CAHGGSSNYGYTF; J gene: TRBJ1-2; D gene: .; V gene: TRBV28; CDR3 length: 13; clone size: .
CDR3 DNA: TGTGCCAGCAGACGGGGGATGAACACTGAAGCTTTCTTT; CDR3 protein: CASRRGMNTEAFF; J gene: TRBJ1-1; D gene: .; V gene: TRBV5-4; CDR3 length: 13; clone size: once
CDR3 DNA: TGCAGCGTTGGAGGGACTAGCGGGGCTGTCTCCTACAATGAGCAGTTCTTC; CDR3 protein: CSVGGTSGAVSYNEQFF; J gene: TRBJ2-1; D gene: TRBD2; V gene: TRBV29-1; CDR3 length: 17; clone size: .
CDR3 DNA: TGTGCCAGTAGCCCTCCCCGGAGCACTGAAGCTTTCTTT; CDR3 protein: CASSPPRSTEAFF; J gene: TRBJ1-1; D gene: .; V gene: TRBV19; CDR3 length: 13; clone size: .
CDR3 DNA: TGTGCCAGCAGACCCCGGTCAGGGTCAGAGACCCAGTACTTC; CDR3 protein: CASRPRSGSETQYF; J gene: TRBJ2-5; D gene: .; V gene: TRBV28; CDR3 length: 14; clone size: .
CDR3 DNA: TGTGCCAGCAGACCCGGGGGGGTTGGGGATACGCAGTATTTT; CDR3 protein: CASRPGGVGDTQYF; J gene: TRBJ2-3; D gene: TRBD2; V gene: TRBV7-2; CDR3 length: 14; clone size: .
CDR3 DNA: TGTGCCAGCAGCCGCCCGCCCGGGACAGGAGTCACCGGGGAGCTGTTTTTT; CDR3 protein: CASSRPPGTGVTGELFF; J gene: TRBJ2-2; D gene: TRBD1; V gene: TRBV27; CDR3 length: 17; clone size: .
CDR3 DNA: TGTGCCAGTAGTATTCGCGGGGCCTCTGCCGAGCAGTACTTC; CDR3 protein: CASSIRGASAEQYF; J gene: TRBJ2-7; D gene: .; V gene: TRBV19; CDR3 length: 14; clone size: .
CDR3 DNA: TGTGCCAGCAGTTTAACCCCAGGCGTGACTTTCTTT; CDR3 protein: CASSLTPGVTFF; J gene: TRBJ1-1; D gene: .; V gene: TRBV27; CDR3 length: 12; clone size: .
CDR3 DNA: TGTGCCAGCAGCACCCGGACTAGCGGTTCCTACAATGAGCAGTTCTTC; CDR3 protein: CASSTRTSGSYNEQFF; J gene: TRBJ2-1; D gene: TRBD2; V gene: TRBV11-2; CDR3 length: 16; clone size: .
CDR3 DNA: TGTGCCAGCAGCTCCGGACTCGGTACCGGGGAGCTGTTTTTT; CDR3 protein: CASSSGLGTGELFF; J gene: TRBJ2-2; D gene: .; V gene: TRBV11-2; CDR3 length: 14; clone size: .
CDR3 DNA: TGTGCCAGCAGCGTGGGGGGAGGGAGTGCGGAGCAGTTCTTC; CDR3 protein: CASSVGGGSAEQFF; J gene: TRBJ2-1; D gene: TRBD2; V gene: TRBV9; CDR3 length: 14; clone size: once
CDR3 DNA: TGTGCCAGCAGCCAAGCACAGGGTCACGGAAACACCATATATTTT; CDR3 protein: CASSQAQGHGNTIYF; J gene: TRBJ1-3; D gene: .; V gene: TRBV14; CDR3 length: 15; clone size: .
CDR3 DNA: TGTGCCAGCACCCCCGACAGATATGGCTACACCTTC; CDR3 protein: CASTPDRYGYTF; J gene: TRBJ1-2; D gene: .; V gene: TRBV7-2; CDR3 length: 12; clone size: .
CDR3 DNA: TGCAGCGTTTGGGAGAGATTGAACACTGAAGCTTTCTTT; CDR3 protein: CSVWERLNTEAFF; J gene: TRBJ1-1; D gene: .; V gene: TRBV29-1; CDR3 length: 13; clone size: .
CDR3 DNA: TGTGCCACCAGCAGAGGCTGGGAGTGGGAGCTGTTTTTT; CDR3 protein: CATSRGWEWELFF; J gene: TRBJ2-2; D gene: .; V gene: TRBV15; CDR3 length: 13; clone size: .
CDR3 DNA: TGTGCCAGCAGCTTGTTGAGTAGCGGGGGTTCAGAGACCCAGTACTTC; CDR3 protein: CASSLLSSGGSETQYF; J gene: TRBJ2-5; D gene: TRBD2; V gene: TRBV11-2; CDR3 length: 16; clone size: .
CDR3 DNA: TGCGCCAGCAGCCAAGATAACAGAAACACCATATATTTT; CDR3 protein: CASSQDNRNTIYF; J gene: TRBJ1-3; D gene: .; V gene: TRBV4-3; CDR3 length: 13; clone size: .